Listed below are T cell receptor beta chains from one sample, sequenced in a study. TCRdb re-called the 5' RACE reads with MiXCR, one entry per CDR3 protein. The table records more than 45,000 distinct CDR3 sequences, around 28% of them present only once. Material for sequencing was tumor-infiltrating memory CD4+ T cells sorted from the breast tumor. These receptor sequences come from a female donor with breast cancer. CDR3s include the opening cysteine and the closing phenylalanine or tryptophan. Fields, in order: clone size, J gene, V gene, D gene, CDR3 DNA, CDR3 protein. A D gene is named only where the DNA matches it firmly. Size values are once, few and many counts, or a class for expanded clones, and some rows have none.

few | TRBJ2-4 | TRBV7-9 | TRBD1 | TGTGCCAGCAGCTTATCATACGGACAGGGGGTGGGGAACATTCAGTACTTC | CASSLSYGQGVGNIQYF
. | TRBJ2-3 | TRBV6-5 | TRBD2 | TGTGCCAGCAGTTACACCTGGACTAGCGGGGGTACAGATACGCAGTATTTT | CASSYTWTSGGTDTQYF
few | TRBJ2-1 | TRBV6-5 | . | TGTGCCAGCAGTTATCCCCCCCTAGAGGCTGAGCAGTTCTTC | CASSYPPLEAEQFF
. | TRBJ1-2 | TRBV5-1 | . | TGCGCCAGCAGCTTGGGGACAGCCAGTTCTAACTATGGCTACACCTTC | CASSLGTASSNYGYTF
few | TRBJ2-5 | TRBV5-1 | . | TGCGCCAGCAGCCCCCTGGGAGGTCTAGAGACCCAGTACTTC | CASSPLGGLETQYF
. | TRBJ1-2 | TRBV18 | TRBD1 | TGTGCCAGCTCACGATTCTCCGGGACAGGGGATGGCTACACCTTC | CASSRFSGTGDGYTF
few | TRBJ2-7 | TRBV20-1 | . | TGCAGTGCCTCTAAAGGGGGGGCGACCTACGAGCAGTACTTC | CSASKGGATYEQYF
. | TRBJ2-1 | TRBV5-1 | TRBD2 | TGCGCCAGCAGCGTGGAACCGGGAGGTCGACAGTTCTTC | CASSVEPGGRQFF
few | TRBJ1-5 | TRBV20-1 | . | TGCAGTGCTAGAGTGGGTATGTTTCGTCGAAGTGAGGGGCAGCCCCAGCATTTT | CSARVGMFRRSEGQPQHF
. | TRBJ1-6 | TRBV5-1 | . | TGCGCCAGCAGCCTAAGAAGCTCCTATAATACACCCCTCCACTTT | CASSLRSSYNTPLHF
. | TRBJ1-5 | TRBV7-2 | . | TGTGCCAGCAGCTTAGACAGGGAACAGCCCCAGCATTTT | CASSLDREQPQHF
many | TRBJ2-7 | TRBV7-6 | . | TGTGCCAGCAGCCTGACGACGAGGGCAGAGCAGTACTTC | CASSLTTRAEQYF
. | TRBJ2-5 | TRBV6-6 | . | TGTGCCAGCAGTTACTCTACCAGTAGGGAGACCCAGTACTTC | CASSYSTSRETQYF
few | TRBJ2-2 | TRBV24-1 | . | TGTGCCACGGCGGGGGACAGGTACACCGGGGAGCTGTTTTTT | CATAGDRYTGELFF
. | TRBJ2-3 | TRBV5-4 | . | TGTGCCAGCAGCCTGGACAGATCCACAGATACGCAGTATTTT | CASSLDRSTDTQYF
. | TRBJ2-5 | TRBV20-1 | . | TGCAGTGCTAGACGGCGAGAGATTCTCCAAGAGACCCAGTACTTC | CSARRREILQETQYF
few | TRBJ2-7 | TRBV6-6 | . | TGTGCCAGCAGTTCCCCGCTGCTACTACGTTTCGAGCAGTACTTC | CASSSPLLLRFEQYF
. | TRBJ2-5 | TRBV4-1 | TRBD1 | TGCGCCAGCAGTCTACAGGGGTGGGAGACCCAGTACTTC | CASSLQGWETQYF
. | TRBJ1-1 | TRBV12-3/TRBV12-4 | . | TGTGCCAGCACCTCGACCGTGAACACTGAAGCTTTCTTT | CASTSTVNTEAFF
. | TRBJ1-1 | TRBV5-1 | . | TGCGCCAGCAGCTTGGAGGAAAGTGGCACTGAAGCTTTCTTT | CASSLEESGTEAFF
few | TRBJ2-7 | TRBV11-2 | . | TGTGCCAGCAGCTTAGGTCCGTTCGGCGAGCAGTACTTC | CASSLGPFGEQYF